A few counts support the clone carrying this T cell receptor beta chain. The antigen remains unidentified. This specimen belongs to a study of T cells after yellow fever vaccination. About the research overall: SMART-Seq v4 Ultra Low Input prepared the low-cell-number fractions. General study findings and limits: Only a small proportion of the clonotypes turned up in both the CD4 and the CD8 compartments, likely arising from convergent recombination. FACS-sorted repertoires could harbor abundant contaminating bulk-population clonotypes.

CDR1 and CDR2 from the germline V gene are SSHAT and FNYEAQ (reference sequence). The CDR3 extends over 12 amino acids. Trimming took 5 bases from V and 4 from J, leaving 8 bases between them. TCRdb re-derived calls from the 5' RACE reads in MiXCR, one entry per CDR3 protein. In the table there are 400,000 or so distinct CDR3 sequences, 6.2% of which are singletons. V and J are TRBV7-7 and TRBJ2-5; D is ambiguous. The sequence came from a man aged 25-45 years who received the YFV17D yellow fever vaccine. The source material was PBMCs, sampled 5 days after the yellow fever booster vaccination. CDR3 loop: CASSRPSETQYF. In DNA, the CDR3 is TGTGCCAGCAGCCGACCGTCAGAGACCCAGTACTTC.